This T cell receptor (beta chain) came from a study of T cell repertoires in cytomegalovirus infection. The wider study: Signatures in public TCR beta sequences pointed to both CMV infection and matching HLA type.

The sample holds many counts of this clonotype. The antigen remains unidentified. Study conclusions and caveats: HLA-C-restricted CMV clonotypes gave the most frequent clonotype in two of eight donors.

MiXCR was run by TCRdb on the reads, yielding one entry per CDR3 protein. This table has about 300,000 distinct CDR3 sequences, around 9.1% appearing once. Trimming shortened V by 6 bases and J by 7 bases, and 12 bases separated the two germline ends. The CDR3 is made up of 13 amino acids. The germline CDR1 and CDR2 sequences are SNHLY and FYNNEI. This clonotype was obtained from a human donor in good health (CMV status not recorded). Some clones in this sample may be carry-over from other donors' samples. Sequenced material: PBMCs. The gene calls are TRBV2 and TRBJ1-4; tentative D call: TRBD1 (6 bases). CDR3 nucleotide sequence: TGTGCCAGCAGCCTCAGGGGCAGTGAAAAACTGTTTTTT. Amino acids: CASSLRGSEKLFF.